The present T cell receptor (beta chain) was sequenced within a study of blood T cell repertoires in COVID-19. In the study overall: From the United States, Italy and Spain came samples of acute and convalescent COVID-19.

The assay was immunoSEQ multiplex PCR, and TCRdb's table has in-frame clones only and misses some. The table lists a few hundred thousand clones, about 80% of them singletons. All enrollees were about 18 to 89 years old and from roughly 22 US areas. Participants' reported clinical history set cohort assignment. Sequencing used PBMCs or T cells enriched from blood (not recorded which). The TCR was taken from a man aged 40-55 years who had recovered from COVID-19.

In DNA, the CDR3 is TGTGCCAGCAGCTTAGGGCCGGCCGCTAGTGGCTACACCTTC. This sequence encodes CASSLGPAASGYTF. The chain links TRBV7-9 to TRBJ1-2; D gene uncertain. Germline V gives CDR1 SEHNR, CDR2 FQNEAQ (reference sequence). The length of the CDR3 is 14 residues. The V end was cut by 1 base, the J end by 7 bases, with 13 bases between.